This T cell receptor beta chain was sequenced in a study of cytomegalovirus exposure and HLA in healthy donors. Germline trimming cut 3 bases from V and 4 bases from J; bases unmatched to any gene: 5. CDR1 KGHSH and CDR2 LQKENI come from the germline V gene. This CDR3 spans 15 amino acids. This clone was observed a single time. Clones were sequenced by immunoSEQ multiplex PCR, and TCRdb holds only the in-frame ones, with some missing. This table has 150,000 to 200,000 clones, 85% appearing once. This sequence was found in a man younger than 35 in good health and CMV-seropositive. The chain links TRBV18 to TRBJ2-2, with 7 bases lining up with TRBD1. Material: PBMCs. The CDR3 loop is CASSPRQGVTGELFF. CDR3 in DNA: TGTGCCAGCTCACCGAGGCAGGGGGTCACCGGGGAGCTGTTTTTT.